The 22 T cell receptor beta chains reported below all come from one sample, sequenced in a study of T cell repertoires in cytomegalovirus infection. A single record per CDR3 protein comes from TCRdb applying MiXCR to the reads. Among about 24,000 distinct CDR3 sequences listed, under 25% were seen once. No antigen is known for these receptors. Sample: CD8+ T cells from cultured PBMCs, taken from culture after CMV antigen stimulation. The receptors shown here come from a human donor in good health (CMV status not recorded). Some clones in this sample may be carry-over from other donors' samples.

This chain uses TRBV11-2 with TRBJ2-3, with D possibly matching TRBD2 (6 bases). V dropped 3 bases and J dropped 3 bases, with 13 bases sitting between them. The CDR3 contains 15 residues. The germline V gene has CDR1 SGHAT and CDR2 FQNNGV. Here the CDR3 reads CASSLARGNTDTQYF. CDR3 coding DNA: TGTGCCAGCAGCTTGGCCCGGGGGAATACAGATACGCAGTATTTT.

The chain is built from TRBV5-1 and TRBJ2-3, with a possible D match to TRBD2 (5 bases). This CDR3 comprises 15 residues. With 3 bases removed from V and 0 bases from J, the gap between germline ends came to 11 bases. Germline assignment: CDR1 SGHRS and CDR2 YFSETQ. CDR3: CASSWTSSSTDTQYF. As DNA, the CDR3 is TGCGCCAGCAGCTGGACTTCCTCAAGCACAGATACGCAGTATTTT.

The gene calls are TRBV15 and TRBJ2-1; no definite D call. Deletions cut 1 base from V and 2 bases from J, with 3 bases between. Germline CDR1 reads LNHNV; CDR2 reads YYDKDF (reference sequence). This CDR3 is built from 13 residues. CDR3 coding DNA: TGTGCCACCAGCAGAGCAGCCTACAATGAGCAGTTCTTC. The encoded protein is CATSRAAYNEQFF.

This clonotype was counted at least ten times. The chain joins TRBV7-6 to TRBJ2-2; 9 bases are shared with TRBD2. The germline V gene encodes CDR1 SGHVS and CDR2 FNYEAQ. Germline trimming cut 5 bases from V and 1 base from J; bases unmatched to any gene: 14. The CDR3 totals 19 residues. CDR3 protein: CASSPWPGNSGGNTGELFF. CDR3 DNA: TGTGCCAGCAGCCCCTGGCCGGGGAATAGCGGGGGGAACACCGGGGAGCTGTTTTTT.

The chain has TRBV12-3 or TRBV12-4 and TRBJ2-3; 7 positions agree with TRBD2. This CDR3 contains 15 residues. V shed 2 bases, J shed 8 bases, and the junction held 10 bases outside the gene matches. The CDR3 region has the DNA TGTGCCAGCAGTTTATGGGGTAGCGGGTGGGCTACGCAGTATTTT. Protein sequence: CASSLWGSGWATQYF.

The chain combines TRBV6-1 with TRBJ2-5; 11 bases agree with TRBD1. The ends lost 5 bases at V and 2 bases at J; junction bases unmatched: 1. CDR1 and CDR2 from the germline V gene are MNHNS and SASEGT. This CDR3 comprises 14 residues. This CDR3 reads CASSRDRGQETQYF. CDR3 in DNA: TGTGCCAGCAGTCGGGACAGGGGGCAAGAGACCCAGTACTTC.

The chain has TRBV2 and TRBJ1-6; a possible D gene is TRBD1 (5 bases). Germline V CDR1 and CDR2: SNHLY, FYNNEI. V lost 6 bases, J lost 9 bases, and 21 bases lay in between. CDR3 length equals 16 residues. The CDR3 nucleotides read TGTGCCAGCAGACCCCCCGGATCCTGGAGGGGTTCACCCCTCCACTTT. This codes for CASRPPGSWRGSPLHF.

In regard to this clonotype: At one boundary the junction diverges from the germline segment, which might be a read error. The J gene is TRBJ2-7, the V gene TRBV7-6; 8 bases are shared with TRBD1. The CDR3 has 16 amino acids. The V gene's germline CDR1 is SGHVS and CDR2 FNYEAQ. DNA for the CDR3: TGTGCCAGCAGCCACAGGGACAGGCCGAGCTCCTTCGAGCAGTACTTC. This translates into CASSHRDRPSSFEQYF.

The rearrangement links TRBV4-3 to TRBJ2-5; the D gene is possibly TRBD2 (5 bases). The V and J ends lost 2 bases and 5 bases respectively, with 12 bases between them. The CDR3 totals 14 residues. Per the germline V gene, CDR1 is LGHNA and CDR2 is YSLEER. This chain's CDR3 is CASSQSLVEETQYF. As DNA, the CDR3 is TGCGCCAGCAGCCAATCACTAGTGGAGGAGACCCAGTACTTC.

The chain recombines TRBV27 with TRBJ2-7; 12 nucleotides align to TRBD1. The CDR3 sequence is 13 residues long. Germline V gene lookup returns CDR1 MNHEY and CDR2 SMNVEV (reference sequence). V trimming: 4 bases; J trimming: 6 bases; junction bases outside the gene matches: 1. CDR3 coding DNA: TGTGCCAGCAGTTGGGACAGGGGGCTCGAGCAGTACTTC. Amino acid sequence: CASSWDRGLEQYF.

This clonotype was detected ten times or more. The chain is built from TRBV12-3 or TRBV12-4 and TRBJ1-6; a possible D gene is TRBD1 (6 bases). Trimming cost V 3 bases and J 9 bases, with 15 bases left between them. The CDR3 has 15 residues. CDR3 in DNA: TGTGCCAGCAGTTTTGGGGCGGGGGCAAGTTCACCCCTCCACTTT. Its translation is CASSFGAGASSPLHF.

The chain carries TRBV6-2 or TRBV6-3 and TRBJ2-3; 7 bases are a match to TRBD1. The germline gives CDR1 MNHEY, CDR2 SVGEGT. This CDR3 is built from 14 residues. Germline trimming cut 6 bases from V and 3 bases from J; bases unmatched to any gene: 6. CDR3 loop: CASRRGGSTDTQYF. Written as DNA, the CDR3 is TGTGCCAGCAGAAGAGGGGGCTCGACAGATACGCAGTATTTT.

The chain uses TRBV14 and TRBJ2-5, with 7 bases fitting TRBD1. This CDR3 spans 14 amino acids. In germline, CDR1 is SGHDN, CDR2 FVKESK. The trim removed 1 base at V and 5 bases at J, leaving 4 bases unmatched. CDR3 loop: CASSQGTGWETQYF. CDR3 nucleotide sequence: TGTGCCAGCAGCCAAGGGACAGGCTGGGAGACCCAGTACTTC.

This clonotype was observed a few times. J is TRBJ2-6 and V is TRBV14; D gene ambiguous. Trimming took 0 bases from V and 0 from J, leaving 6 bases between them. Germline V CDR1 and CDR2: SGHDN, FVKESK. The CDR3 extends over 16 amino acids. Written as DNA, the CDR3 is TGTGCCAGCAGCCAAGAAACGGGCTCTGGGGCCAACGTCCTGACTTTC. Protein: CASSQETGSGANVLTF. Using reference TRBV14 and TRBJ2-6 for the parts outside the CDR3, the full variable domain is EAGVTQFPSHSVIEKGQTVTLRCDPISGHDNLYWYRRVMGKEIKFLLHFVKESKQDESGMPNNRFLAERTGGTYSTLKVQPAELEDSGVYFCASSQETGSGANVLTFGAGSRLTVL.

At least ten counts were recorded for this clonotype. The rearrangement links TRBV12-3 or TRBV12-4 to TRBJ1-5; 7 bases fit TRBD1. V trimming: 1 base; J trimming: 4 bases; junction bases outside the gene matches: 1. The CDR3 has 14 amino acids. CDR3: CASSLGTGNQPQHF. The CDR3 DNA reads TGTGCCAGCAGTTTAGGGACAGGAAATCAGCCCCAGCATTTT.

The chain couples TRBV4-3 to TRBJ2-6; D might be TRBD1 or TRBD2, each matching 6 bases. The CDR3 is 18 amino acids. The V end lost 0 bases, the J end lost 1 base, and 13 bases lay between the germline ends. In germline, CDR1 is LGHNA, CDR2 YSLEER. CDR3 nucleotides: TGCGCCAGCAGCCAAGAAGGTCAGGGGAGGTCTGGGGCCAACGTCCTGACTTTC. It specifies CASSQEGQGRSGANVLTF.

CDR3 DNA sequence: TGTGCCAGCATTAACGCTGGCGTGGTGTCTGAAGCTTTCTTT. Its translation: CASINAGVVSEAFF. This chain connects TRBV12-3 or TRBV12-4 to TRBJ1-1; D remains ambiguous. Between the trimmed V and J ends, which lost 7 bases and 6 bases, there was a span of 18 bases. CDR3 size: 14 residues.

V is TRBV2 and J is TRBJ1-1; a possible D gene is TRBD1 (6 bases). The CDR3 covers 14 residues. V shed 5 bases and J shed 5 bases, with 15 bases lying between them. Germline CDR1 is SNHLY and CDR2 is FYNNEI. The CDR3 coding sequence is TGTGCCAGCAGTCCAGGGGTCCGTGGGACTGAAGCTTTCTTT. This sequence encodes CASSPGVRGTEAFF.

There are a few counts of this clonotype. The rearrangement joins TRBV6-1 to TRBJ2-1; D remains ambiguous. Trimming removed 10 bases from V and 3 bases from J, with 4 bases in between. Germline CDR1 MNHNS, CDR2 SASEGT. This CDR3 comprises 10 residues. CDR3: CATYYNEQFF. The CDR3 DNA is TGTGCCACCTACTACAATGAGCAGTTCTTC.

This clonotype was observed a few times. The rearrangement joins TRBV6-2 or TRBV6-3 to TRBJ1-1, with D possibly TRBD1 on 5 matching bases. Germline assignment: CDR1 MNHEY and CDR2 SVGEGT. The CDR3 has 14 amino acids. V gave up 10 bases and J gave up 1 base, with 16 bases separating them. The CDR3 loop is CATRRAGTNTEAFF. CDR3 bases: TGTGCCACCCGACGGGCGGGGACGAACACTGAAGCTTTCTTT.

Points on this clonotype: The junction departs from germline at one end; a sequencing error may be responsible. The chain carries TRBV7-9 and TRBJ2-5; the match to TRBD1 covers 10 bases. The germline V gene has CDR1 SEHNR and CDR2 FQNEAQ (reference sequence). This CDR3 is 16 amino acids long. This chain's CDR3 is CVSSPGTGDVQETQYF. In nucleotides, the CDR3 is TGTGTCAGCAGCCCAGGGACAGGGGATGTCCAAGAGACCCAGTACTTC. The full variable domain, in which reference TRBV7-9 and TRBJ2-5 provide the parts outside the CDR3, is DTGVSQNPRHKITKRGQNVTFRCDPISEHNRLYWYRQTLGQGPEFLTYFQNEAQLEKSRLLSDRFSAERPKGSFSTLEIQRTEQGDSAMYLCVSSPGTGDVQETQYFGPGTRLLVL.

The CDR3 DNA reads as TGTGCCAGCAGTCTCCGCATTCTGCAGCCCCAGCATTTT. Its translation: CASSLRILQPQHF. The chain carries TRBV6-6 and TRBJ1-5; D gene ambiguous. The CDR3 contains 13 residues. CDR1 and CDR2 from the germline V gene are MNHNY and SVGAGI (reference sequence). V shed 5 bases and J shed 7 bases, with 12 bases lying between them.